This T cell receptor beta chain was captured by sequencing in a study of OX40 agonist ivuxolimab in advanced cancers. The germline V gene has CDR1 MNHEY and CDR2 SVGAGI. The CDR3 consists of 15 residues. The germline V and J ends were trimmed by 5 bases and 0 bases, with 11 bases remaining between them. The table came from immunoSEQ multiplex PCR; TCRdb's copy has only in-frame clones and leaves some out. The repertoire holds some 83,000 clones, with about 93% as singletons. Sequences were derived from CD4+ or CD8+ T cells sorted from blood, sampled in a trial of the OX40 agonist ivuxolimab. The chain links TRBV6-5 to TRBJ1-3, with D uncertain. The receptor was isolated from an adult with an advanced solid tumor such as melanoma, head and neck, liver or kidney cancer. The CDR3 spells CASSTTVSSGNTIYF. The DNA of the CDR3 is TGTGCCAGCAGTACGACGGTTAGCTCTGGAAACACCATATATTTT.